This T cell receptor beta chain emerged from a study of T-cell reconstitution after alpha-beta-depleted transplantation in children listed by TCRdb under 2016. Describing the broader study: Using TCR repertoire profiling, the study quantitatively followed how T-cell immune reconstitution unfolded in children after TCRalphabeta/CD19-depleted allogeneic hematopoietic cell transplantation.

Library preparation employed PCR. The instrument given in TCRdb is Illumina HiSeq 2500. TCR library preparation used molecular barcoding, with unique molecular identifiers applied to normalize quantification of the TCRbeta repertoire. TCRdb reran the public reads through fastp at Q25 and MiXCR, keeping productive beta chains. Identical CDR3 protein sequences are pooled into one entry, listed with their most common genes and DNA. Within this sample are about 980,000 distinct CDR3 sequences, with 25% to 35% of them counted one time only. Of the sample, over 25% falls within the top ten clones. The paper as a whole reports these results and caveats: Apparently early alphabetaT-cell count recovery about two months after transplant reportedly relied on only several hundred rapidly expanded clones derived from non-depleted graft cells. The high TCRbeta diversity at day 60 in some patients was ascribed to recipient T cells and intrathymic progenitors that had survived conditioning. Hyperexpanded clone frequencies declined over subsequent months; after one year, T-cell counts and TCRbeta diversity were mostly attributed to newly produced T cells.

This clonotype was counted a few times. This receptor's antigen is unknown. No much larger clone is present one base from it, and per-base qualities are unavailable. Taken with the paper, the label for treatment or condition translates to: allogeneic hematopoietic cell transplantation with graft depleted of TCRalphabeta T cells and CD19 B cells. The transplant recipients were children given TCRalphabeta/CD19-depleted allogeneic hematopoietic cell grafts. From cysteine to phenylalanine, the CDR3 is 13 amino acids long. Just CDR3 DNA is preserved here, 39 bases in frame from base 1. Trimming costs V 9 bases and J 1 base, and their ends lie 12 bases apart. CDR1 and CDR2 are read off the germline V gene (reference sequence) as LNHDA and SQIVND.

The V and J genes are TRBV19 and TRBJ1-1; no confident D gene assignment can be made. The sequence was obtained from a boy under two years old who had a stem cell transplant for SCID, so the T cells may come from the graft donor. Source: PBMCs, mostly from graft donor cells, taken 360 days after TCRalphabeta/CD19-depleted stem cell transplant. The CDR3 reads CASHPTENTEAFF. The sequence in DNA is TGTGCCAGCCACCCGACGGAGAACACTGAAGCTTTCTTT.